Sequencing of this TCR beta chain was carried out in a study of T cell repertoires in cytomegalovirus infection. Study-wide context: The study used recently identified HLA-C-restricted and well-studied HLA-B-restricted CMV epitopes. Public TCR beta signatures were indicative of both CMV infection and a matching HLA type.

Note on this clonotype: The antigen remains undetermined.

Findings and limits, study-wide: The ex vivo response showed dominance by HLA-C-restricted CMV-specific TCR beta clonotypes.

MiXCR, applied by TCRdb to the reads, yields one record per CDR3 protein. The sample includes roughly 860,000 distinct CDR3 sequences, about 31% seen only once; the top ten take approximately 13%. This CDR3 is 16 amino acids long. Trimming cost V 8 bases and J 5 bases; bases outside gene matches: 12. The sample in question was cultured CD8+ T cells from PBMCs, obtained from culture after CMV antigen stimulation. The genes are TRBV12-3 or TRBV12-4 and TRBJ2-5; the match to TRBD1 covers 12 bases. The origin of this receptor is a human donor in good health (CMV status not recorded). Some clones in this sample may be carry-over from other donors' samples. The CDR3 protein is CASGRIGTGGRETQYF. The CDR3 DNA is TGTGCCAGCGGGCGAATTGGGACAGGGGGCCGGGAGACCCAGTACTTC.